This T cell receptor (beta chain) was documented in a study of spatial heterogeneity in lung cancer. Germline V CDR1 and CDR2: LGHDT, YNNKEL (reference sequence). The CDR3 length is 12 residues. The V gene end was trimmed by 3 bases and the J gene end by 7 bases; junction bases not matched to a gene: 3. This clonotype was detected only a few times. TCRdb recomputed calls from the 5' RACE reads with MiXCR, one row per CDR3 protein. In the table there are tens of thousands of distinct CDR3 sequences, roughly 10% of which are singletons. Stated time point: sample taken at primary tumor resection. No cell sorting; template was whole RNA from tumor, lung tissue or PBMC.

V is TRBV3-1 and J is TRBJ2-7; 7 nucleotides line up with TRBD2. Material: PBMCs, obtained at surgery. The sequence derives from a male donor with early-stage non-small cell lung cancer. CDR3 sequence reads: CASSQWEGEQYF. For the CDR3, the DNA is TGTGCCAGCAGCCAGTGGGAGGGAGAGCAGTACTTC.